Below, 27 T cell receptor beta chains from the same sample are listed, as sequenced in a study of glioma-infiltrating T cells. The iRepertoire nested amplicon-rescue multiplex PCR amplified TCR alpha and beta CDR3s from RNA. Each CDR3 protein is one row after TCRdb ran MiXCR on the multiplex PCR reads. Altogether 90,000 or so distinct CDR3 sequences are present, 35% to 45% being singletons, with the ten largest covering about two fifths. The material sequenced was glioma tissue, nonneoplastic brain tissue, or PBMCs (not recorded which). These receptors came from a human donor with low-grade glioma or glioblastoma, undergoing nonglioma brain surgery, or in good health (not recorded which).

At least ten counts were recorded for this clonotype. The rearrangement links TRBV2 to TRBJ2-3, with 8 bases that match TRBD2. This CDR3 has 15 amino acids. Trimming at V came to 4 bases and at J to 3 bases, leaving 6 bases not matched to a gene. The V gene's germline CDR1 is SNHLY and CDR2 FYNNEI. CDR3 coding DNA: TGTGCCAGCAGTGCCGGGACTAGTTCGACAGATACGCAGTATTTT. It encodes CASSAGTSSTDTQYF. The whole variable domain, filled in from reference TRBV2 and TRBJ2-3, reads EPEVTQTPSHQVTQMGQEVILRCVPISNHLYFYWYRQILGQKVEFLVSFYNNEISEKSEIFDDQFSVERPDGSNFTLKIRSTKLEDSAMYFCASSAGTSSTDTQYFGPGTRLTVL.

In regard to this clonotype: A read error is likely, as this CDR3 ends without the conserved phenylalanine or tryptophan. V and J are TRBV9 and TRBJ1-2; D possibly corresponds to TRBD1 (5 bases). Trimming removed 2 bases at V and 3 bases at J, with 11 bases between. Germline V gives CDR1 SGDLS, CDR2 YYNGEE. CDR3 size: 14 residues. In DNA form, the CDR3 reads TGTGCCAGCAGCGTCGGGACGGAAGACTATGGCTACACCCTC. Translating gives CASSVGTEDYGYTL.

This clonotype was recorded only once. One junction end disagrees with the germline gene, perhaps due to a read error. This chain uses TRBV20-1 with TRBJ1-2, with D possibly being TRBD1 (5 bases). The CDR3 consists of 14 residues. In germline, CDR1 is DFQATT, CDR2 SNEGSKA (reference sequence). The CDR3 loop reads CSARESGMRFGYTF. The CDR3, as DNA: TGCAGTGCCAGAGAATCAGGGATGAGGTTTGGCTACACCTTC.

This clonotype was counted at least ten times. The rearrangement uses TRBV3-1 and TRBJ2-2; the D gene is possibly TRBD2 (5 bases). The CDR3 has 14 amino acids. Trimming left V 6 bases short and J 0 bases short, with 8 bases between. CDR1 LGHDT and CDR2 YNNKEL come from the germline V gene (reference sequence). The CDR3 DNA is TGTGCCAGCAGGGTCGGGACGAACACCGGGGAGCTGTTTTTT. Protein: CASRVGTNTGELFF. Based on the CDR3 plus reference TRBV3-1 and TRBJ2-2, the full variable domain is DTAVSQTPKYLVTQMGNDKSIKCEQNLGHDTMYWYKQDSKKFLKIMFSYNNKELIINETVPNRFSPKSPDKAHLNLHINSLELGDSAVYFCASRVGTNTGELFFGEGSRLTVL.

The chain uses TRBV11-3 and TRBJ2-4; no clear D gene. V dropped 1 base and J dropped 0 bases, with 7 bases sitting between them. There are 15 residues in the CDR3. Germline-derived CDR1 and CDR2 are SGHNT and YENEEA. CDR3 protein: CASSLAIQAKNIQYF. In DNA form, the CDR3 reads TGTGCCAGCAGCTTAGCAATCCAAGCCAAAAACATTCAGTACTTC. Full variable domain (remainder filled in from reference TRBV11-3 and TRBJ2-4): EAGVVQSPRYKIIEKKQPVAFWCNPISGHNTLYWYLQNLGQGPELLIRYENEEAVDDSQLPKDRFSAERLKGVDSTLKIQPAELGDSAVYLCASSLAIQAKNIQYFGAGTRLSVL.

Notes on this clonotype: The junction departs from germline at one end; a sequencing error may be responsible. V is TRBV28 and J is TRBJ1-2; no firm D call. The length of the CDR3 is 12 residues. Germline V gene sequence: CDR1 MDHEN, CDR2 SYDVKM. DNA of the CDR3: TGTGCAAGCAGTCCCGCGGAGTGTGGCTACACCTTC. This sequence encodes CASSPAECGYTF.

This clonotype showed up many times. The chain employs TRBV20-1 and TRBJ1-5, with D possibly being TRBD1 (6 bases). The V and J ends lost 0 bases and 3 bases respectively, with 15 bases between them. Germline assignment: CDR1 DFQATT and CDR2 SNEGSKA (reference sequence). The CDR3 totals 16 residues. CDR3 DNA: TGCAGTGCTAGAGATGGATCCGCGGGGGCCAATCAGCCCCAGCATTTT. It codes for CSARDGSAGANQPQHF.

The V call is TRBV12-3 or TRBV12-4, the J call TRBJ1-1; 7 bases agree with TRBD1. The CDR3 is 13 amino acids. Germline trimming cut 6 bases from V and 4 bases from J; bases unmatched to any gene: 5. In DNA form, the CDR3 reads TGTGCCAGCAGCAGACAGGGCTGCACTGAAGCTTTCTTT. This translates into CASSRQGCTEAFF.

A remark on this clonotype: A much larger clone lies a single base off, so this may be a read error. V and J are TRBV12-3 or TRBV12-4 and TRBJ2-7; the D is unclear. The CDR3 is made up of 13 amino acids. V lost 1 base and J lost 4, with 8 bases in between. Here the CDR3 DNA reads TGTGCCAGCAGTTTAGAACTGATTTACGAGCAGTACTTC. Residues: CASSLELIYEQYF.

J is TRBJ2-3 and V is TRBV9, with D hard to call. The V end was cut by 3 bases, the J end by 0 bases, with 8 bases between. This CDR3 has 14 residues. CDR1 and CDR2 (germline): SGDLS, YYNGEE. In nucleotides, the CDR3 is TGTGCCAGCAGCGCCAGTTACAGCACAGATACGCAGTATTTT. This sequence encodes CASSASYSTDTQYF. The entire variable domain, with the rest obtained from reference TRBV9 and TRBJ2-3, is as follows: DSGVTQTPKHLITATGQRVTLRCSPRSGDLSVYWYQQSLDQGLQFLIQYYNGEERAKGNILERFSAQQFPDLHSELNLSSLELGDSALYFCASSASYSTDTQYFGPGTRLTVL.

V gene TRBV27 combines with J gene TRBJ2-1, with 7 bases that match TRBD2. CDR3 length equals 13 residues. The germline gives CDR1 MNHEY, CDR2 SMNVEV (reference sequence). V shed 6 bases and J 4 bases; nucleotides not matched to a gene: 3. Here the CDR3 DNA reads TGTGCCAGCAGATGGGGGGGATACAATGAGCAGTTCTTC. Translated: CASRWGGYNEQFF.

The table lists this clonotype with a count of one. Being one base from a much bigger clone, this may be a read error. The rearrangement joins TRBV7-3 to TRBJ2-7; D possibly corresponds to TRBD2 (5 bases). The V end was cut by 0 bases, the J end by 6 bases, with 18 bases between. CDR3 length equals 16 residues. Germline V gives CDR1 SGHTA, CDR2 FQGTGA. The CDR3 DNA reads as TGTGCCAGCAGCTTAACATCGGGGTTTGGGAAGGGCGAGCAGTACTTC. Translating it yields CASSLTSGFGKGEQYF.

There are many counts of this clonotype. J is TRBJ2-2 and V is TRBV5-4; 11 nucleotides match TRBD2. Germline V gives CDR1 SGHNT, CDR2 YYREEE (reference sequence). The V gene end was trimmed by 5 bases and the J gene end by 4 bases; junction bases not matched to a gene: 7. The CDR3 has 16 residues. CDR3 in amino acids: CASRVGLAEPTGELFF. The CDR3 DNA sequence: TGTGCCAGCAGAGTGGGACTAGCGGAGCCCACCGGGGAGCTGTTTTTT. The full variable domain, in which reference TRBV5-4 and TRBJ2-2 provide the parts outside the CDR3, is ETGVTQSPTHLIKTRGQQVTLRCSSQSGHNTVSWYQQALGQGPQFIFQYYREEENGRGNFPPRFSGLQFPNYSSELNVNALELDDSALYLCASRVGLAEPTGELFFGEGSRLTVL.

This clonotype was seen at least ten times. The chain links TRBV28 to TRBJ1-2; D is possibly TRBD1 (5 bases). Trimming removed 3 bases from V and 9 bases from J, with 14 bases in between. This CDR3 contains 13 residues. Looked up from germline, CDR1 is MDHEN and CDR2 is SYDVKM. The CDR3 sequence is CASSLGGAGRYTF. CDR3 nucleotides: TGTGCCAGCAGTTTGGGAGGGGCTGGCCGCTACACCTTC.

In its sample, this clonotype was seen many times. The chain combines TRBV2 with TRBJ2-3; 11 nucleotides match TRBD2. V was clipped by 4 bases and J by 9 bases; unmatched bases: 6. Germline V CDR1 and CDR2: SNHLY, FYNNEI. This CDR3 region has 14 residues. The DNA of the CDR3 is TGTGCCAGCAGTGCGGTAGCGGGGGGGCTGACGCAGTATTTT. Its protein product is CASSAVAGGLTQYF. The complete variable domain, with remaining parts taken from reference TRBV2 and TRBJ2-3, reads EPEVTQTPSHQVTQMGQEVILRCVPISNHLYFYWYRQILGQKVEFLVSFYNNEISEKSEIFDDQFSVERPDGSNFTLKIRSTKLEDSAMYFCASSAVAGGLTQYFGPGTRLTVL.

A note on this clonotype: Since a much larger clone is just one base distant, this may be a read error. The chain joins TRBV7-9 to TRBJ1-1, with D unresolved. Germline loops: CDR1 SEHNR, CDR2 FQNEAQ (reference sequence). Trimming removed 5 bases from V and 6 bases from J, with 16 bases in between. This CDR3 has 14 amino acids. In nucleotides, the CDR3 is TGTGCCAGCAGCGTAGACACCGATCGGGCTGAAGCTTTCTTT. It yields the protein CASSVDTDRAEAFF.

This clonotype was recorded many times. This chain joins TRBV5-1 and TRBJ2-1, with TRBD2 matching over 12 bases. The CDR3 length is 17 residues. Germline CDR1 SGHRS, CDR2 YFSETQ. V was pared by 2 bases and J by 3 bases, with 6 bases of the junction left unmatched. CDR3 protein: CASSFLAGGINYNEQFF. CDR3 in DNA: TGCGCCAGCAGCTTCCTAGCGGGAGGGATAAACTACAATGAGCAGTTCTTC.

Comments on this clonotype: Given a much more abundant clone one base away, this may be a read error. The chain is built from TRBV3-1 and TRBJ1-5, with 7 bases identical to TRBD1. The CDR3 extends over 15 amino acids. Germline V gives CDR1 LGHDT, CDR2 YNNKEL (reference sequence). The trim removed 0 bases at V and 7 bases at J, leaving 6 bases unmatched. CDR3 bases: TGTGCCAGCAGCCAAGATCCCGCAGGGGGACAGCCCCAGCATTTT. Translation: CASSQDPAGGQPQHF.

This clonotype has only a few counts. The V and J genes are TRBV18 and TRBJ2-7; unclear D gene. Germline V gives CDR1 KGHSH, CDR2 LQKENI. The CDR3 spans 13 residues. V gave up 3 bases and J gave up 4 bases, with 10 bases separating them. CDR3 DNA sequence: TGTGCCAGCTCACCTCGGACCTTGTACGAGCAGTACTTC. It translates to CASSPRTLYEQYF. The variable domain in full, with the rest retrieved from reference TRBV18 and TRBJ2-7, is NAGVMQNPRHLVRRRGQEARLRCSPMKGHSHVYWYRQLPEEGLKFMVYLQKENIIDESGMPKERFSAEFPKEGPSILRIQQVVRGDSAAYFCASSPRTLYEQYFGPGTRLTVT.

The chain uses TRBV9 and TRBJ1-2; D unclear. V dropped 0 bases and J dropped 10 bases, with 10 bases sitting between them. This CDR3 has 12 residues. The germline V gene encodes CDR1 SGDLS and CDR2 YYNGEE. CDR3 sequence: CASSVDGVAYTF. The CDR3 DNA is TGTGCCAGCAGCGTAGACGGGGTTGCCTACACCTTC.

The V call is TRBV20-1, the J call TRBJ2-5; perhaps TRBD2 as D (6 bases). CDR3 length: 13 amino acids. Germline V gene sequence: CDR1 DFQATT, CDR2 SNEGSKA (reference sequence). V was trimmed by 6 bases and J by 7 bases, leaving 18 bases between them. The DNA for the CDR3 is TGCAGTGCGCTGGAGGGCCTGAGCGGGACCCAGTACTTC. Its translation is CSALEGLSGTQYF.

This clonotype was seen only a few times. A read error may explain this, as a much larger clone is one base away. This is likely a read error, given that the CDR3 carries no conserved phenylalanine or tryptophan at its end. The chain combines TRBV7-9 with TRBJ1-2; 7 nucleotides agree with TRBD1. The CDR3 runs 14 residues. V lost 0 bases to trimming and J lost 4 bases; unmatched junction nucleotides: 2. Per germline, CDR1 SEHNR and CDR2 FQNEAQ (reference sequence). This CDR3 reads CASSLATGVYGYTS. For the CDR3, the DNA is TGTGCCAGCAGCTTAGCTACAGGGGTCTATGGCTACACCTCC.

For this clonotype: Sequence at one end of the junction differs from germline and may be a read error. This sequence joins TRBV5-1 and TRBJ1-1; D is ambiguous. The CDR3 sequence is 13 residues long. Germline V gene data show CDR1 as SGHRS and CDR2 as YFSETQ. The CDR3 nucleotides are TGCGCCAGCAGCTCCCCAACGTATACTGAGGCTTTCTTT. Translated: CASSSPTYTEAFF.

This clonotype was seen many times. V usage is TRBV3-1 and J usage is TRBJ2-2; D is possibly TRBD2 (5 bases). CDR1 is LGHDT, CDR2 YNNKEL, per germline (reference sequence). V lost 1 base to trimming and J lost 8 bases, with 8 bases between them. This CDR3 comprises 13 residues. The CDR3 loop is CASSQVRGGELFF. The CDR3 nucleotides are TGTGCCAGCAGCCAAGTCCGGGGTGGGGAGCTGTTTTTT.

J is TRBJ2-7 and V is TRBV29-1; no reliable D call. The CDR3 totals 13 residues. In germline, CDR1 is SQVTM, CDR2 ANQGSEA. V gave up 8 bases and J gave up 2 bases, with 16 bases separating them. In DNA form, the CDR3 reads TGCAGCATCGCGACGGTTCCCCCCTACGAGCAGTACTTC. Protein: CSIATVPPYEQYF.

This clonotype was seen a few times. This sequence joins TRBV5-5 and TRBJ2-1; the D is unclear. There are 16 residues in the CDR3. Germline CDR1 and CDR2: SGHKS and YYEKEE (reference sequence). The V and J ends lost 5 bases and 4 bases respectively, with 19 bases between them. Here the CDR3 reads CASRSGPRLEYNEQFF. CDR3 coding DNA: TGTGCCAGCAGGTCCGGGCCCCGACTTGAATACAATGAGCAGTTCTTC.

Worth noting for this clonotype: Being one base from a much bigger clone, this may be a read error. This chain joins TRBV9 and TRBJ1-1, with 7 bases fitting TRBD1. V shed 3 bases and J 8 bases; nucleotides not matched to a gene: 16. There are 16 residues in the CDR3. Germline loops: CDR1 SGDLS, CDR2 YYNGEE. CDR3: CASSANQGRGTREAFF. The CDR3 nucleotides read TGTGCCAGCAGCGCCAACCAAGGCAGGGGGACCCGGGAAGCTTTCTTT. The complete variable domain, with remaining parts taken from reference TRBV9 and TRBJ1-1, reads DSGVTQTPKHLITATGQRVTLRCSPRSGDLSVYWYQQSLDQGLQFLIQYYNGEERAKGNILERFSAQQFPDLHSELNLSSLELGDSALYFCASSANQGRGTREAFFGQGTRLTVV.